What follows is one TCR beta chain and its context. The antigen remains undetermined. This sample is part of a study of cytomegalovirus exposure and HLA in healthy donors. General study results and limits: Indistinguishable V segments such as TRBV6-2 and TRBV6-3 were excluded. Segments of the TCR beta V type were, in most cases, productive about 90% or about 30% of the time in an earlier analysis. The classifier was said to identify cytomegalovirus status with high specificity and sensitivity.

The study ran its PCR with 60 Vbeta and 13 Jbeta primers. The assay was immunoSEQ multiplex PCR, and TCRdb's table has in-frame clones only and misses some. The sample lists 100,000 or so clones, approximately 87% occurring once. V shed 5 bases and J 5 bases; nucleotides not matched to a gene: 5. Germline CDR1 and CDR2: LNHDA and SQIVND (reference sequence). This CDR3 spans 13 amino acids. Sequencing used PBMCs. The origin of this receptor is a man aged 40-55 years in good health and CMV-seronegative. J is TRBJ2-7 and V is TRBV19; 8 positions match TRBD1. CDR3 sequence reads: CASSWTGNHEQYF. In DNA form, the CDR3 reads TGTGCCAGTAGTTGGACAGGGAACCACGAGCAGTACTTC.